The 32 T cell receptor beta chains presented below share a single source sample, sequenced in a study of T-cell reconstitution after alpha-beta-depleted transplantation in children (dated by TCRdb to about 2016). Libraries were made using PCR. Sequencing relied on an Illumina HiSeq 2500. TCR library preparation used molecular barcoding, with unique molecular identifiers applied to normalize quantification of the TCRbeta repertoire. Using fastp at Q25 and MiXCR, TCRdb reprocessed the public reads and kept productive beta chains. One record per CDR3 amino acid sequence lists the most common genes and DNA. In all, the sample holds 130,000 to 150,000 distinct CDR3 sequences, and about 8.8% of those were seen once. The ten largest account for 18% of the sample. Read against the paper, the sample's treatment or condition label means: allogeneic hematopoietic cell transplantation with graft depleted of TCRalphabeta T cells and CD19 B cells.

The specimen comprised PBMCs, mostly from graft donor cells, sampled 180 days after TCRalphabeta/CD19-depleted stem cell transplant. All receptors derive from a female patient between 2 and 15 years old who had a stem cell transplant for congenital amegakaryocytic thrombocytopenia, so the T cells may come from the graft donor.

This rearrangement joins TRBV20-1 to TRBJ2-2, with a tentative D call TRBD2 (6 bases). The V and J ends lost 4 bases and 7 bases respectively, with 16 bases between them. This CDR3 has 14 residues. Germline loops: CDR1 DFQATT, CDR2 SNEGSKA (reference sequence). DNA for the CDR3: TGCAGTGCTACCCCCGGAGGGCGCAACGGGGAGCTGTTTTTT. It translates to CSATPGGRNGELFF.

Ten or more counts support this clonotype. The chain has TRBV20-1 and TRBJ2-1; TRBD2 agrees at 12 bases. CDR3 size: 17 residues. In germline, CDR1 is DFQATT, CDR2 SNEGSKA (reference sequence). V trimming: 4 bases; J trimming: 0 bases; junction bases outside the gene matches: 7. The CDR3 sequence is CSAKTSGRVFSYNEQFF. Here the CDR3 DNA reads TGCAGTGCTAAGACTAGCGGGAGAGTATTCTCCTACAATGAGCAGTTCTTC.

The V gene is TRBV4-1, the J gene TRBJ1-2, with D possibly matching TRBD1 (5 bases). The V gene lost 0 bases and the J gene lost 4 bases, with 18 bases spanning the gap. Germline values: CDR1 MGHRA, CDR2 YSYEKL. This CDR3 is built from 17 residues. As DNA, the CDR3 is TGCGCCAGCAGCCAAGATCCCAGGGCCGCGGGGTTCTATGGCTACACCTTC. As protein: CASSQDPRAAGFYGYTF.

This clonotype was found many times. CDR3 in DNA: TGCAGTGCTTCCCCCGGGACAGGGCATGAAAAACTGTTTTTT. Translation gives CSASPGTGHEKLFF. The chain joins TRBV20-1 to TRBJ1-4; 9 bases are a match to TRBD1. Germline-derived CDR1 and CDR2 are DFQATT and SNEGSKA (reference sequence). The CDR3 consists of 14 residues. J lost 6 bases, V lost 5 bases, and 7 bases had no gene match.

V usage is TRBV7-2 and J usage is TRBJ2-1, with TRBD2 as a possible D gene (5 bases). V gave up 4 bases and J gave up 5 bases, with 18 bases separating them. There are 16 residues in the CDR3. Germline loops: CDR1 SGHTA, CDR2 FQGNSA. This chain's CDR3 is CASSSRRGLLDNEQFF. CDR3 nucleotide sequence: TGTGCCAGCAGCTCAAGGCGAGGGCTATTGGACAATGAGCAGTTCTTC.

Many counts were recorded for this clonotype. This sequence joins TRBV12-3 or TRBV12-4 and TRBJ2-7; D gene ambiguous. The V gene lost 5 bases and the J gene lost 4 bases, with 15 bases spanning the gap. The CDR3 is 14 amino acids. DNA of the CDR3: TGTGCCAGCAGTCCGTCCCTCCTAGGGTACGAGCAGTACTTC. Its translation: CASSPSLLGYEQYF.

The chain couples TRBV5-6 to TRBJ2-1; 8 nucleotides match TRBD2. Germline-derived CDR1 and CDR2 are SGHDT and YYEEEE. Trimming removed 4 bases from V and 6 bases from J; junction bases left unmatched: 6. The CDR3 totals 14 residues. Written as DNA, the CDR3 is TGTGCCAGCAGCCCGGGACTAGGGGTCAATGAGCAGTTCTTC. This codes for CASSPGLGVNEQFF.

The table lists this clonotype with many counts. V is TRBV4-3 and J is TRBJ2-7; D is unclear. The germline V and J ends were trimmed by 0 bases and 9 bases, with 15 bases remaining between them. There are 14 residues in the CDR3. Germline V CDR1 and CDR2: LGHNA, YSLEER. In DNA, the CDR3 is TGCGCCAGCAGCCAAGATCGGGCGGAGACTGGGCAGTACTTC. As protein: CASSQDRAETGQYF.

This clonotype came up many times. The DNA of the CDR3 is TGTGCCAGCAGCTTCTCCCGTAGCGGGAGGCCCACAGATACGCAGTATTTT. Residues: CASSFSRSGRPTDTQYF. The chain links TRBV7-8 to TRBJ2-3, with 10 bases matching TRBD2. The V gene's germline CDR1 is SGHVS and CDR2 FQNEAQ. V was clipped by 3 bases and J by 2 bases; unmatched bases: 8. The CDR3 consists of 17 residues.

The J gene is TRBJ2-6, the V gene TRBV5-6; D unclear. V lost 0 bases to trimming and J lost 0 bases, with 7 bases between them. This CDR3 contains 16 residues. In germline, CDR1 is SGHDT, CDR2 YYEEEE. In DNA form, the CDR3 reads TGTGCCAGCAGCTTGGGGCTCCTCTCTGGGGCCAACGTCCTGACTTTC. Amino acid sequence: CASSLGLLSGANVLTF. Full variable domain (remainder filled in from reference TRBV5-6 and TRBJ2-6): DAGVTQSPTHLIKTRGQQVTLRCSPKSGHDTVSWYQQALGQGPQFIFQYYEEEERQRGNFPDRFSGHQFPNYSSELNVNALLLGDSALYLCASSLGLLSGANVLTFGAGSRLTVL.

This clonotype has a count of ten or more. In DNA form, the CDR3 reads TGTGCCAGCAGCTTAGCGTGGGTTGGGTGGCAGTTCTTC. Residues: CASSLAWVGWQFF. The chain has TRBV7-2 and TRBJ2-1; D is undetermined. With 0 bases removed from V and 12 bases from J, the gap between germline ends came to 12 bases. Germline CDR1 and CDR2: SGHTA and FQGNSA. This CDR3 spans 13 amino acids.

This chain links TRBV7-9 with TRBJ2-1, with TRBD2 as a possible D gene (7 bases). The CDR3 extends over 14 amino acids. In germline, CDR1 is SEHNR, CDR2 FQNEAQ (reference sequence). Trimming removed 2 bases at V and 7 bases at J, with 12 bases between. The CDR3 DNA is TGTGCCAGCAGCTTACGGGGGGCGTGGAATGAGCAGTTCTTC. The encoded protein is CASSLRGAWNEQFF. Using reference TRBV7-9 and TRBJ2-1 for the parts outside the CDR3, the full variable domain is DTGVSQNPRHKITKRGQNVTFRCDPISEHNRLYWYRQTLGQGPEFLTYFQNEAQLEKSRLLSDRFSAERPKGSFSTLEIQRTEQGDSAMYLCASSLRGAWNEQFFGPGTRLTVL.

This clonotype occurred many times. The V and J genes are TRBV6-5 and TRBJ2-7; D is perhaps TRBD1 (5 bases). This CDR3 spans 11 amino acids. Germline V CDR1 and CDR2: MNHEY, SVGAGI. Trimming shortened V by 6 bases and J by 7 bases, and 10 bases separated the two germline ends. CDR3 in amino acids: CASSGSGEQYF. The CDR3 coding sequence is TGTGCCAGCAGCGGGTCAGGGGAGCAGTACTTC.

This sequence joins TRBV20-1 and TRBJ2-1, with D maybe TRBD2 (5 bases). Germline assignment: CDR1 DFQATT and CDR2 SNEGSKA (reference sequence). Trimming cost V 6 bases and J 0 bases, with 18 bases left between them. This CDR3 contains 16 residues. CDR3 DNA sequence: TGCAGTGCCCGCATGGGAGCGGAGAGCTCCTACAATGAGCAGTTCTTC. Encoded protein: CSARMGAESSYNEQFF.

This clonotype was recorded at least ten times. The chain carries TRBV4-2 and TRBJ2-2, with 7 bases fitting TRBD2. J was trimmed by 0 bases and V by 3 bases; bases with no gene match: 10. The CDR3 loop spans 18 amino acids. Germline V gives CDR1 LGHNA, CDR2 YNFKEQ. DNA of the CDR3: TGTGCCAGCAGCCAGGGGGGGACCGGGACTCCGAACACCGGGGAGCTGTTTTTT. Translated, it gives CASSQGGTGTPNTGELFF.

This clonotype was seen repeatedly, ten times or more. V gene TRBV6-2 or TRBV6-3 combines with J gene TRBJ2-1; 7 bases are shared with TRBD2. The germline CDR1 and CDR2 sequences are MNHEY and SVGEGT. Germline trimming cut 2 bases from V and 8 bases from J; bases unmatched to any gene: 15. The CDR3 sequence is 17 residues long. As DNA, the CDR3 is TGTGCCAGCAGTTACGGGGGTTGGACTAGGTCATTCGATGAGCAGTTCTTC. Protein sequence: CASSYGGWTRSFDEQFF.

This clonotype was recorded at least ten times. The chain is built from TRBV12-3 or TRBV12-4 and TRBJ2-1, with TRBD1 matching over 7 bases. This CDR3 contains 14 residues. Trimming took 7 bases from V and 7 from J; bases not matched to a gene: 10. CDR3 nucleotide sequence: TGTGCCAGCACCCCGACAGGGTTAGTGAATGAGCAGTTCTTC. Its translation is CASTPTGLVNEQFF.

The CDR3 coding sequence is TGCGCCAGCAAAGCCCGGCCAATGGGAACAGATACGCAGTATTTT. Its protein product is CASKARPMGTDTQYF. This chain connects TRBV5-1 to TRBJ2-3; D unclear. Trimming pared 6 bases from V and 3 bases from J, leaving 17 bases between. This CDR3 spans 15 amino acids. The germline V gene encodes CDR1 SGHRS and CDR2 YFSETQ.

This clonotype was detected many times. The gene calls are TRBV20-1 and TRBJ2-1; 8 bases map to TRBD2. Losses at the gene ends were 5 bases for V and 4 bases for J; bases not matched to a gene: 7. From germline, CDR1 is DFQATT and CDR2 SNEGSKA (reference sequence). This CDR3 has 14 residues. In nucleotides, the CDR3 is TGCAGTGCTTCCAGCGGGAGCGGTTACAATGAGCAGTTCTTC. Amino acid sequence: CSASSGSGYNEQFF.

This clonotype was found a few times. The junction shows a germline mismatch at one end, possibly a read error. This chain links TRBV12-3 or TRBV12-4 with TRBJ2-3; 15 nucleotides agree with TRBD2. The CDR3 length is 19 residues. CDR3 residues: CTSSPGLAGGRISTDTQYF. The CDR3 DNA is TGTACCAGCAGCCCGGGACTAGCGGGGGGACGAATTAGCACAGATACGCAGTATTTT.

This clonotype was recorded a few times. In DNA form, the CDR3 reads TGTGCCAGCTCACCACCGTCCATGCCGAACACTGAAGCTTTCTTT. Translating gives CASSPPSMPNTEAFF. V usage is TRBV18 and J usage is TRBJ1-1, with no clear D. The CDR3 length is 15 residues. Trimming cost V 0 bases and J 1 base, with 9 bases left between them. Germline V gene data show CDR1 as KGHSH and CDR2 as LQKENI.

This clonotype was counted ten times or more. The chain carries TRBV12-3 or TRBV12-4 and TRBJ2-3; 8 nucleotides agree with TRBD2. Trimming at V came to 6 bases and at J to 1 base, leaving 9 bases not matched to a gene. The CDR3 runs to 16 residues. The CDR3 sequence: CASRARAGAGTDTQYF. DNA for the CDR3: TGTGCCAGCAGGGCCCGAGCGGGAGCCGGCACAGATACGCAGTATTTT.

The chain joins TRBV29-1 to TRBJ2-1, with no clear D. Germline lookup yields CDR1 SQVTM and CDR2 ANQGSEA. The CDR3 is made up of 14 amino acids. The V end was cut by 6 bases, the J end by 3 bases, with 15 bases between. Here the CDR3 reads CSVETDAIYNEQFF. In DNA form, the CDR3 reads TGCAGCGTGGAAACAGACGCCATCTACAATGAGCAGTTCTTC.

This clonotype was observed at least ten times. The gene calls are TRBV20-1 and TRBJ2-1; 7 bases agree with TRBD2. J gave up 7 bases and V 1 base, and 13 bases lay outside the gene matches. Per germline, CDR1 DFQATT and CDR2 SNEGSKA (reference sequence). The CDR3 is 16 residues long. CDR3 sequence: CSARGEGLPFRNEQFF. The DNA for the CDR3 is TGCAGTGCTAGAGGCGAGGGACTACCCTTTAGGAATGAGCAGTTCTTC.

This rearrangement joins TRBV20-1 to TRBJ2-5; 7 positions agree with TRBD2. The CDR3 contains 14 residues. Trimming at V came to 6 bases and at J to 4 bases, leaving 11 bases not matched to a gene. CDR1 and CDR2 from the germline V gene are DFQATT and SNEGSKA (reference sequence). CDR3 sequence (DNA): TGCAGTGCCATAAGACTAGCTGGGTTAGAGACCCAGTACTTC. Translated: CSAIRLAGLETQYF.

This clonotype was observed many times. The chain combines TRBV10-3 with TRBJ2-5; D is possibly TRBD2 (7 bases). V lost 2 bases, J lost 2 bases, and 24 bases lay in between. Looked up from germline, CDR1 is ENHRY and CDR2 is SYGVKD. This CDR3 is 19 amino acids long. CDR3 loop: CAISEPRTAGRAGQETQYF. The CDR3 DNA sequence: TGTGCCATCAGTGAGCCCCGGACAGCTGGGAGGGCCGGACAAGAGACCCAGTACTTC.

This clonotype was seen ten or more times. The CDR3 region has the DNA TGCAGTGCTAGAGGACGGACAGGACAAGAGACCCAGTACTTC. Protein sequence: CSARGRTGQETQYF. The chain joins TRBV20-1 to TRBJ2-5, with TRBD1 matching 7 bases. This CDR3 has 14 residues. The V segment lost 1 base and the J segment 2 bases; nucleotides outside the gene matches: 4. CDR1 is DFQATT and CDR2 is SNEGSKA in the germline V gene (reference sequence).

This clonotype came up a few times. The rearrangement links TRBV30 to TRBJ2-2; 7 positions agree with TRBD1. The CDR3 has 13 residues. In germline, CDR1 is GTSNPN, CDR2 SVGIG (reference sequence). After removal of 4 bases from V and 5 bases from J, the junction contained 4 bases not matched to a gene. In DNA form, the CDR3 reads TGTGCCTGGACCCTACAGGGGACCGGGGAGCTGTTTTTT. Protein: CAWTLQGTGELFF.

This clonotype was observed many times. The CDR3 DNA reads TGCGCCAGCAGCAACTGGAGGGGGAACACCGGGGAGCTGTTTTTT. Residues: CASSNWRGNTGELFF. The chain uses TRBV5-1 and TRBJ2-2; D is perhaps TRBD2 (6 bases). Deletions cut 4 bases from V and 1 base from J, with 11 bases between. The germline CDR1 and CDR2 sequences are SGHRS and YFSETQ. This CDR3 is built from 15 residues.

This clonotype was observed many times. J is TRBJ1-1 and V is TRBV12-3 or TRBV12-4; 10 bases align to TRBD1. The ends lost 5 bases at V and 6 bases at J; junction bases unmatched: 6. The CDR3 is 14 amino acids. The CDR3 coding sequence is TGTGCCAGCAGTCCAGGACAGGGGGAAGCTGAAGCTTTCTTT. Protein: CASSPGQGEAEAFF.

This clonotype was seen only a few times. For the CDR3, the DNA is TGCGCCAGCAGCTTGGCTGGTGGGCAGTATTTT. Translating it yields CASSLAGGQYF. V usage is TRBV5-1 and J usage is TRBJ2-3; no definite D call. Germline V gene lookup returns CDR1 SGHRS and CDR2 YFSETQ. The ends were cut back, 0 bases at V and 11 bases at J, with 7 bases in the middle. This CDR3 is 11 amino acids long.

Ten or more counts support this clonotype. The DNA for the CDR3 is TGTGCCAGCGCACGGAGCTACGAGCAGTACTTC. Its protein is CASARSYEQYF. J is TRBJ2-7 and V is TRBV28; D gene uncertain. The CDR3 totals 11 residues. Germline CDR1 is MDHEN and CDR2 is SYDVKM. V gave up 8 bases and J gave up 3 bases, with 8 bases separating them. Full variable domain (remainder filled in from reference TRBV28 and TRBJ2-7): DVKVTQSSRYLVKRTGEKVFLECVQDMDHENMFWYRQDPGLGLRLIYFSYDVKMKEKGDIPEGYSVSREKKERFSLILESASTNQTSMYLCASARSYEQYFGPGTRLTVT.